The 11 T cell receptor beta chains below come from one sample, sequenced in a study of cytomegalovirus exposure and HLA in healthy donors (dated by TCRdb to 2015 to 2018). Libraries came from the immunoSEQ multiplex PCR assay. TCRdb carries this immuneACCESS record with in-frame sequences only. Its versions omit some clonotypes, under half of them owing to an unresolved V gene in the studies checked, with the rest unexplained. For this sample there are about 98,000 clones; approximately 88% appear just once. The ten largest account for about 4% of the sample. The source material was PBMCs. The receptor source for this set is a woman younger than 45 in good health and CMV-seronegative.

The rearrangement uses TRBV5-1 and TRBJ1-1; 9 nucleotides match TRBD1. CDR1 and CDR2 from the germline V gene are SGHRS and YFSETQ. The CDR3 loop spans 12 amino acids. The V segment lost 0 bases and the J segment 10 bases; nucleotides outside the gene matches: 1. The CDR3 DNA follows: TGCGCCAGCAGCTTGGAGACAGGGGGAGCTTTCTTT. As protein: CASSLETGGAFF.

This clone has only one observation. CDR3 in amino acids: CASSYFPGSYGANVLTF. Here the CDR3 DNA reads TGTGCCAGCAGCTACTTCCCGGGGTCTTATGGGGCCAACGTCCTGACTTTC. The V call is TRBV7-2, the J call TRBJ2-6; tentatively, D is TRBD2 (5 bases). CDR1 SGHTA and CDR2 FQGNSA come from the germline V gene. This CDR3 spans 17 amino acids. Trimming removed 4 bases from V and 3 bases from J, with 16 bases in between.

V usage is TRBV27 and J usage is TRBJ1-2; no definite D call. The CDR3 runs to 11 residues. V was clipped by 5 bases and J by 4 bases, with 5 bases between them. CDR1 and CDR2 (germline): MNHEY, SMNVEV (reference sequence). CDR3 residues: CASSRGYGYTF. CDR3 sequence (DNA): TGTGCCAGCAGTCGAGGCTATGGCTACACCTTC.

The chain combines TRBV4-1 with TRBJ1-2; 12 positions agree with TRBD1. The CDR3 contains 14 residues. The germline V gene has CDR1 MGHRA and CDR2 YSYEKL. V was clipped by 4 bases and J by 6 bases; unmatched bases: 3. CDR3 in amino acids: CASSRGTGGDGYTF. CDR3 sequence (DNA): TGCGCCAGCAGCCGAGGGACAGGGGGCGATGGCTACACCTTC.

The V gene is TRBV27, the J gene TRBJ1-1, with TRBD1 identical over 7 bases. Germline CDR1 and CDR2: MNHEY and SMNVEV (reference sequence). This CDR3 region has 17 residues. Trimming removed 2 bases from V and 0 bases from J; junction bases left unmatched: 9. CDR3 amino acids: CASSLVSGGKLNTEAFF. The CDR3 coding sequence is TGTGCCAGCAGTTTAGTGTCAGGGGGAAAGTTGAACACTGAAGCTTTCTTT.

The chain couples TRBV28 to TRBJ2-5; TRBD1 might be the D (5 bases). This CDR3 has 14 amino acids. The ends were cut back, 6 bases at V and 7 bases at J, with 18 bases in the middle. Germline CDR1 and CDR2: MDHEN and SYDVKM. The CDR3 sequence is CASSQPRVQGTQYF. DNA of the CDR3: TGTGCCAGCAGCCAGCCCAGGGTTCAGGGGACCCAGTACTTC.

This chain uses TRBV11-2 with TRBJ1-1, with 10 bases identical to TRBD1. The germline CDR1 and CDR2 sequences are SGHAT and FQNNGV. The CDR3 loop spans 14 amino acids. V lost 3 bases, J lost 7 bases, and 5 bases stayed unmatched. Here the CDR3 reads CASSFRQGAGEAFF. The CDR3 coding sequence is TGTGCCAGCAGCTTCAGACAGGGGGCGGGTGAAGCTTTCTTT.

With regard to this clone: Germline and junction disagree at one end, which may indicate a read error. The chain uses TRBV7-2 and TRBJ2-7; TRBD2 matches at 8 bases. Germline CDR1 reads SGHTA; CDR2 reads FQGNSA. There are 13 residues in the CDR3. The CDR3 reads CASSLAGAYEQYF. The CDR3 DNA reads as TGTGCCAGCAGCCTAGCGGGCGCCTACGAGCAGTACTTC. The full variable domain, with the rest looked up from reference TRBV7-2 and TRBJ2-7, is GAGVSQSPSNKVTEKGKDVELRCDPISGHTALYWYRQSLGQGLEFLIYFQGNSAPDKSGLPSDRFSAERTGGSVSTLTIQRTQQEDSAVYLCASSLAGAYEQYFGPGTRLTVT.

CDR3: CASSPTTSTDTQYF. In nucleotides, the CDR3 is TGTGCCAGCTCACCAACAACAAGCACAGATACGCAGTATTTT. The gene calls are TRBV18 and TRBJ2-3, with D unresolved. V was shortened by 2 bases and J by 0 bases, with 6 bases between the two germline ends. The CDR3 is 14 amino acids. CDR1 is KGHSH and CDR2 is LQKENI in the germline V gene.

V is TRBV28 and J is TRBJ2-5; a possible D gene is TRBD1 (6 bases). This CDR3 contains 14 residues. Germline assignment: CDR1 MDHEN and CDR2 SYDVKM. V dropped 7 bases and J dropped 5 bases, with 17 bases sitting between them. The CDR3 is CASMGTGPAETQYF. The CDR3 coding sequence is TGTGCCAGCATGGGAACAGGGCCGGCGGAGACCCAGTACTTC.

The CDR3 DNA reads TGTGCCTGGAGTACATTTACCGGGACAGGGAGAAACACCATATATTTT. It is translated as CAWSTFTGTGRNTIYF. The chain carries TRBV30 and TRBJ1-3; 9 bases are shared with TRBD1. This CDR3 comprises 16 residues. The germline V gene has CDR1 GTSNPN and CDR2 SVGIG (reference sequence). V shed 2 bases, J shed 5 bases, and the junction held 10 bases outside the gene matches.